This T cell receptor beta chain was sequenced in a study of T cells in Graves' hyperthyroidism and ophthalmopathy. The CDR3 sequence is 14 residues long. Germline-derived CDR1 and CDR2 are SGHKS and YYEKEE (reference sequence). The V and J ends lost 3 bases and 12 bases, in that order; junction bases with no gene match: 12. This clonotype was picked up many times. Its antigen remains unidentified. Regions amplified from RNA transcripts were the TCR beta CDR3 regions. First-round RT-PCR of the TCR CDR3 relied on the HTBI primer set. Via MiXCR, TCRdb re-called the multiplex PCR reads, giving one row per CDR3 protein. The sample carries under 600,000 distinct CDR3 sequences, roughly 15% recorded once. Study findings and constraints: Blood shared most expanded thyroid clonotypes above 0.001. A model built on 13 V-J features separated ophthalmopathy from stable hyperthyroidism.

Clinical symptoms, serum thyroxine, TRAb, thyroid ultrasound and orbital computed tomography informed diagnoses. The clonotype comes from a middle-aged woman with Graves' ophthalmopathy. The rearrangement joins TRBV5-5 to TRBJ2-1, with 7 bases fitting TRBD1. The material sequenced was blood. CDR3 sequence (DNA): TGTGCCAGCAGCTCCTTTGACCACAGGGGCGCGCAGTTCTTC. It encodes CASSSFDHRGAQFF.